Listed here are 22 T cell receptor beta chains from one sample, sequenced in a study of shared clonotypes between healthy human individuals. Naive CD8 cells comprised CD45RO-negative, CCR7-positively selected cells, excluding terminally differentiated effector memory CD45RA+ cells. The assay was immunoSEQ multiplex PCR, and TCRdb's table has in-frame clones only and misses some. Of roughly 2,000,000 clones listed, 85% to 95% were seen once; the top ten hold over 1.5%. Sequencing used naive CD8+ T cells from PBMCs. These TCRs come from a man aged 18 to 30 in good health. Some clones in this sample may be carry-over from other donors' samples.

In DNA, the CDR3 is TGTGCCATCAGCGCAGGACTAGCGGGAGACAATGAGCAGTTCTTC. It encodes CAISAGLAGDNEQFF. V is TRBV10-3 and J is TRBJ2-1, with 13 nucleotides matching TRBD2. Germline V gene lookup returns CDR1 ENHRY and CDR2 SYGVKD. The CDR3 totals 15 residues. V lost 6 bases and J lost 5; bases outside the gene matches: 4.

This CDR3 reads CASSQGQSHSLYEQYF. Written as DNA, the CDR3 is TGTGCCAGCAGCCAGGGGCAGTCACATAGCCTCTACGAGCAGTACTTC. This chain joins TRBV14 and TRBJ2-7; weak D call: TRBD1 (5 bases). The V and J ends lost 3 bases and 3 bases respectively, with 18 bases between them. Germline values: CDR1 SGHDN, CDR2 FVKESK. CDR3 size: 16 residues.

The chain carries TRBV10-3 and TRBJ2-3, with D perhaps matching TRBD1 (6 bases). Trimming pared 2 bases from V and 5 bases from J, leaving 14 bases between. CDR1 is ENHRY and CDR2 is SYGVKD in the germline V gene. This CDR3 region has 15 residues. The CDR3: CAISERQGIQDTQYF. The CDR3 DNA follows: TGTGCCATCAGTGAGAGGCAGGGGATTCAAGATACGCAGTATTTT.

The chain joins TRBV4-1 to TRBJ1-5, with D perhaps TRBD1 (5 bases). The germline V and J ends were trimmed by 0 bases and 3 bases, with 15 bases remaining between them. The CDR3 is 17 residues long. CDR1 MGHRA and CDR2 YSYEKL come from the germline V gene. CDR3 DNA sequence: TGCGCCAGCAGCCAAGAGGGAGGGGCTGGGGACAATCAGCCCCAGCATTTT. Amino acid sequence: CASSQEGGAGDNQPQHF.

The V gene is TRBV14, the J gene TRBJ2-4; D perhaps matches TRBD1 (6 bases). The CDR3 covers 15 residues. V was cut by 0 bases and J by 6 bases, with 12 bases left in between. Germline assignment: CDR1 SGHDN and CDR2 FVKESK. For the CDR3, the DNA is TGTGCCAGCAGCCAAGATCTCGACAGGAGAAACATTCAGTACTTC. Its translation: CASSQDLDRRNIQYF.

The genes are TRBV7-2 and TRBJ2-7; D not resolved. The germline gives CDR1 SGHTA, CDR2 FQGNSA. This CDR3 has 14 residues. Trimming shortened V by 0 bases and J by 4 bases, and 10 bases separated the two germline ends. In nucleotides, the CDR3 is TGTGCCAGCAGCTTAGCCCCGACAAGTTACGAGCAGTACTTC. Its protein product is CASSLAPTSYEQYF.

The chain is built from TRBV5-1 and TRBJ2-2; tentative D call: TRBD2 (6 bases). Germline CDR1 is SGHRS and CDR2 is YFSETQ. V lost 1 base and J lost 6, with 19 bases in between. The CDR3 is made up of 17 amino acids. In nucleotides, the CDR3 is TGCGCCAGCAGCTTGCGTGGGGTTGACGGGGGAGCCGGGGAGCTGTTTTTT. It encodes CASSLRGVDGGAGELFF.

This clone was detected once. The V and J genes are TRBV28 and TRBJ2-1, with D perhaps matching TRBD2 (5 bases). CDR3 length: 14 amino acids. V was shortened by 5 bases and J by 0 bases, with 8 bases between the two germline ends. Germline V CDR1 and CDR2: MDHEN, SYDVKM. As DNA, the CDR3 is TGTGCCAGCAGTCCTAGCCGCTCCTACAATGAGCAGTTCTTC. Translation gives CASSPSRSYNEQFF.

The gene calls are TRBV30 and TRBJ2-5; TRBD2 agrees at 7 bases. CDR1 is GTSNPN, CDR2 SVGIG, per germline (reference sequence). CDR3 size: 15 residues. The V gene end was trimmed by 0 bases and the J gene end by 5 bases; junction bases not matched to a gene: 9. CDR3 protein: CAWSVSGTNLETQYF. CDR3 coding DNA: TGTGCCTGGAGTGTAAGCGGGACTAATTTGGAGACCCAGTACTTC.

The chain is built from TRBV9 and TRBJ2-1, with D possibly being TRBD1 (6 bases). The CDR3 is made up of 12 amino acids. Trimming took off 4 bases at V and 10 bases at J, with 12 bases between the two ends. The germline V gene has CDR1 SGDLS and CDR2 YYNGEE. The DNA of the CDR3 is TGTGCCAGCAGCCCCGAGGGGGAGGAGCAGTTCTTC. Protein product: CASSPEGEEQFF.

This chain connects TRBV14 to TRBJ1-3; 7 bases line up with TRBD1. CDR1 SGHDN and CDR2 FVKESK come from the germline V gene. The CDR3 is made up of 17 amino acids. Unmatched junction bases numbered 9, after V lost 3 bases and J lost 1 base. CDR3 residues: CASSHQQGYGSGNTIYF. In DNA, the CDR3 is TGTGCCAGCAGCCACCAACAGGGGTACGGTTCTGGAAACACCATATATTTT. The full variable domain, in which reference TRBV14 and TRBJ1-3 provide the parts outside the CDR3, is EAGVTQFPSHSVIEKGQTVTLRCDPISGHDNLYWYRRVMGKEIKFLLHFVKESKQDESGMPNNRFLAERTGGTYSTLKVQPAELEDSGVYFCASSHQQGYGSGNTIYFGEGSWLTVV.

This clone has just one count. This chain links TRBV9 with TRBJ1-3; 8 bases are a match to TRBD1. The CDR3 covers 18 residues. Germline CDR1 SGDLS, CDR2 YYNGEE. J was trimmed by 2 bases and V by 2 bases; bases with no gene match: 12. The CDR3 DNA is TGTGCCAGCAGCGTCGCACCAGACCAGGGGGCGCCTGGAAACACCATATATTTT. Encoded protein: CASSVAPDQGAPGNTIYF.

This clone was observed once. J is TRBJ2-5 and V is TRBV7-9, with D hard to call. V shed 5 bases and J shed 4 bases, with 8 bases lying between them. Germline values: CDR1 SEHNR, CDR2 FQNEAQ (reference sequence). CDR3 length: 12 residues. The CDR3 DNA reads TGTGCCAGCAGCGGGAATCTAGAGACCCAGTACTTC. Amino acid sequence: CASSGNLETQYF.

The V call is TRBV7-8, the J call TRBJ2-1; D possibly corresponds to TRBD2 (5 bases). The CDR3 is 15 amino acids. Germline V gives CDR1 SGHVS, CDR2 FQNEAQ. The ends were cut back, 6 bases at V and 7 bases at J, with 19 bases in the middle. The chain's CDR3 is CASRPGRGNRNEQFF. CDR3 coding DNA: TGTGCCAGCAGGCCCGGACGGGGAAATAGGAATGAGCAGTTCTTC.

This sequence joins TRBV5-8 and TRBJ2-4, with D unclear. The V end lost 3 bases, the J end lost 7 bases, and 17 bases lay between the germline ends. Germline V gives CDR1 SGHTS, CDR2 YDEGEE. CDR3 length equals 15 residues. The CDR3 protein is CASSSPRRLGNIQYF. The CDR3 DNA sequence: TGTGCCAGCAGCTCTCCTAGGCGATTGGGCAACATTCAGTACTTC.

The rearrangement links TRBV7-8 to TRBJ2-7, with D possibly being TRBD1 (6 bases). Germline loops: CDR1 SGHVS, CDR2 FQNEAQ. The CDR3 totals 15 residues. The V and J ends lost 5 bases and 2 bases respectively, with 16 bases between them. The CDR3 DNA is TGTGCCAGCAGCAGCCTTAGACAGGTCCCCTACGAGCAGTACTTC. Its protein is CASSSLRQVPYEQYF.

CDR3 protein: CASWWTLHTGELFF. The CDR3 DNA is TGTGCCAGTTGGTGGACACTGCACACCGGGGAGCTGTTTTTT. The chain combines TRBV2 with TRBJ2-2; TRBD1 is a possible D gene (5 bases). Trimming cost V 9 bases and J 3 bases, with 14 bases left between them. The CDR3 consists of 14 residues. Germline lookup yields CDR1 SNHLY and CDR2 FYNNEI.

DNA of the CDR3: TGTGCCAGCAGCGCCAAAGCGGGAGGGGAGACCCAGTACTTC. This translates into CASSAKAGGETQYF. The chain carries TRBV9 and TRBJ2-5; 10 nucleotides match TRBD2. V gave up 3 bases and J gave up 5 bases; unmatched junction bases: 4. This CDR3 is built from 14 residues. CDR1 and CDR2 (germline): SGDLS, YYNGEE. Together with reference TRBV9 and TRBJ2-5, the CDR3 gives the full variable domain: DSGVTQTPKHLITATGQRVTLRCSPRSGDLSVYWYQQSLDQGLQFLIQYYNGEERAKGNILERFSAQQFPDLHSELNLSSLELGDSALYFCASSAKAGGETQYFGPGTRLLVL.

This chain connects TRBV4-1 to TRBJ1-2, with D possibly matching TRBD1 (6 bases). V lost 3 bases to trimming and J lost 4 bases, with 12 bases between them. CDR3 length equals 14 residues. Germline CDR1 and CDR2: MGHRA and YSYEKL. DNA for the CDR3: TGCGCCAGCAGCCACCCCACAGGGATCTATGGCTACACCTTC. As protein: CASSHPTGIYGYTF.

The V and J genes are TRBV29-1 and TRBJ2-6; possible D gene TRBD2, 6 bases. This CDR3 comprises 13 residues. Germline V lookup: CDR1 SQVTM, CDR2 ANQGSEA. V lost 4 bases and J 3 bases, leaving 7 bases between the germline ends. CDR3 protein: CSVGGGGANVLTF. CDR3 DNA sequence: TGCAGCGTTGGGGGAGGTGGGGCCAACGTCCTGACTTTC.

This clone was counted a few times. The rearrangement uses TRBV7-6 and TRBJ1-1, with TRBD1 matching 8 bases. V dropped 5 bases and J dropped 3; count of bases not matched to a gene: 8. This CDR3 has 15 residues. The germline V gene has CDR1 SGHVS and CDR2 FNYEAQ. CDR3 region: CASSPGQGGYTEAFF. CDR3 nucleotides: TGTGCCAGCAGCCCAGGACAGGGTGGGTACACTGAAGCTTTCTTT.

For the CDR3, the DNA is TGCAGCACAAGTTTCCTAGCGGGAACTTACAATGAGCAGTTCTTC. Amino acids: CSTSFLAGTYNEQFF. This chain connects TRBV29-1 to TRBJ2-1, with TRBD2 identical over 9 bases. CDR1 and CDR2 from the germline V gene are SQVTM and ANQGSEA. The V gene end was trimmed by 8 bases and the J gene end by 4 bases; junction bases not matched to a gene: 12. The CDR3 is 15 amino acids.